Below are 10 T cell receptor beta chains sequenced from a single sample in a study of T-cell reconstitution after alpha-beta-depleted transplantation in children. Preparation of the TCRbeta library involved a method that used unique molecular identifiers. TCRdb processed the PCR reads anew with MiXCR; each CDR3 protein has one entry. This sample has about 610,000 distinct CDR3 sequences; approximately 10% occur once, and the top ten carry approximately 4.1%. This specimen consisted of PBMCs from the stem cell graft donor, obtained from the stem cell graft. The receptors stem from a human donor who donated a stem cell graft to a child with acute myeloid leukemia.

This clonotype has ten or more counts. V and J are TRBV12-3 or TRBV12-4 and TRBJ2-7; TRBD1 matches at 8 bases. This CDR3 is 15 amino acids long. V lost 7 bases and J lost 0; bases outside the gene matches: 8. The CDR3 nucleotides are TGTGCCAGCAAGGCGGACAGGGCGAGCTCCTACGAGCAGTACTTC. Its protein product is CASKADRASSYEQYF.

At least ten counts were recorded for this clonotype. The chain recombines TRBV27 with TRBJ2-7, with TRBD2 identical over 14 bases. The germline CDR1 and CDR2 sequences are MNHEY and SMNVEV (reference sequence). V gave up 4 bases and J gave up 3 bases; unmatched junction bases: 5. The CDR3 has 16 amino acids. DNA for the CDR3: TGTGCCAGCAGTTCCCCCGGACTAGCGGGAGGCTACGAGCAGTACTTC. As protein: CASSSPGLAGGYEQYF.

The chain recombines TRBV6-5 with TRBJ2-6; D remains ambiguous. Trimming cost V 4 bases and J 4 bases, with 14 bases left between them. The CDR3 spans 16 residues. Per germline, CDR1 MNHEY and CDR2 SVGAGI. The CDR3 loop is CASSSPGPAGANVLTF. CDR3 bases: TGTGCCAGCAGTTCCCCTGGCCCGGCGGGGGCCAACGTCCTGACTTTC.

This clonotype was seen repeatedly, ten times or more. The V call is TRBV6-2 or TRBV6-3, the J call TRBJ2-7; the D gene is possibly TRBD1 (5 bases). The CDR3 has 15 residues. V shed 0 bases and J shed 6 bases, with 15 bases lying between them. The germline gives CDR1 MNHEY, CDR2 SVGEGT. Here the CDR3 reads CASSYSWRSGAEQYF. The CDR3 region has the DNA TGTGCCAGCAGTTACTCGTGGCGGTCTGGGGCCGAGCAGTACTTC.

This clonotype was found many times. The chain carries TRBV7-2 and TRBJ2-5; a weak D match, TRBD1 (6 bases). Germline CDR1 is SGHTA and CDR2 is FQGNSA. CDR3 length equals 14 residues. Trimming stripped 6 bases from V and 4 bases from J, with 15 bases between. CDR3 DNA: TGTGCCAGCAGTTCCAAGGGGGTCGGAGAGACCCAGTACTTC. This translates into CASSSKGVGETQYF.

The genes are TRBV2 and TRBJ2-7; 10 bases fit TRBD1. Germline loops: CDR1 SNHLY, CDR2 FYNNEI. The CDR3 spans 13 residues. Germline trimming cut 6 bases from V and 5 bases from J; bases unmatched to any gene: 4. The CDR3 is CASSGQGGNEQYF. CDR3 nucleotides: TGTGCCAGCAGCGGACAGGGGGGCAACGAGCAGTACTTC. The variable domain in full, completed from reference TRBV2 and TRBJ2-7, reads EPEVTQTPSHQVTQMGQEVILRCVPISNHLYFYWYRQILGQKVEFLVSFYNNEISEKSEIFDDQFSVERPDGSNFTLKIRSTKLEDSAMYFCASSGQGGNEQYFGPGTRLTVT.

V gene TRBV30 combines with J gene TRBJ1-2; perhaps TRBD1 as D (5 bases). V lost 5 bases and J lost 4, with 11 bases in between. Germline-derived CDR1 and CDR2 are GTSNPN and SVGIG (reference sequence). CDR3 length: 12 amino acids. The CDR3 reads CAWAGNSYGYTF. The CDR3 DNA is TGTGCCTGGGCAGGGAATTCCTATGGCTACACCTTC.

The gene calls are TRBV27 and TRBJ1-1; 9 positions match TRBD1. Looked up from germline, CDR1 is MNHEY and CDR2 is SMNVEV (reference sequence). V shed 5 bases, J shed 7 bases, and the junction held 8 bases outside the gene matches. The CDR3 runs to 14 residues. The CDR3 DNA reads TGTGCCAGCAGTCCGGACAGGGGAGGGGGTGAAGCTTTCTTT. This codes for CASSPDRGGGEAFF.

This clonotype showed up many times. The V gene is TRBV4-3, the J gene TRBJ2-3; 11 positions match TRBD2. CDR3 size: 16 residues. Germline CDR1 and CDR2: LGHNA and YSLEER. V was pared by 1 base and J by 0 bases, with 0 bases of the junction left unmatched. This chain's CDR3 is CASSQGTSGSTDTQYF. DNA of the CDR3: TGCGCCAGCAGCCAAGGGACTAGCGGGAGCACAGATACGCAGTATTTT.

This clonotype has just a few counts. This chain links TRBV20-1 with TRBJ2-3; TRBD2 agrees at 11 bases. From germline, CDR1 is DFQATT and CDR2 SNEGSKA (reference sequence). The CDR3 loop spans 17 amino acids. The junction had 14 bases not matched to a gene; V was cut back by 7 bases and J by 2 bases. CDR3 bases: TGCAGTGGTTATCTTGGGACTAGCGGTTTTTACACAGATACGCAGTATTTT. Translation: CSGYLGTSGFYTDTQYF.